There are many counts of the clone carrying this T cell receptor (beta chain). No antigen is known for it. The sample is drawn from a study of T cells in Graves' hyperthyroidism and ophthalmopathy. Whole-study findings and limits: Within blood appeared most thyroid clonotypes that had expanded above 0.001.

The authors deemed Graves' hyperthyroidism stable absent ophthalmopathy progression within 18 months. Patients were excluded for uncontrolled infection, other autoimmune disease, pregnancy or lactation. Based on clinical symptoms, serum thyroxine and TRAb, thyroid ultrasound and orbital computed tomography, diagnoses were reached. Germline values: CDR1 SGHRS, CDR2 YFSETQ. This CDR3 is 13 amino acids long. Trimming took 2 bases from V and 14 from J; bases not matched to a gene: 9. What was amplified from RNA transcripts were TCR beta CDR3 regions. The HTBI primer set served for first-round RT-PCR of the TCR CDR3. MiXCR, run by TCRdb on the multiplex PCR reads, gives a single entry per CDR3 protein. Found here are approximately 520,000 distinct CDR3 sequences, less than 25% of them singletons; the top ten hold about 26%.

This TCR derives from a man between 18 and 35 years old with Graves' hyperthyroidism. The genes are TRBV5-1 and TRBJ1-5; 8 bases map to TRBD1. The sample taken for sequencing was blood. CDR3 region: CASSLDAGGEEHF. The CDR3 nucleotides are TGCGCCAGCAGCTTAGACGCAGGGGGCGAAGAGCATTTT.